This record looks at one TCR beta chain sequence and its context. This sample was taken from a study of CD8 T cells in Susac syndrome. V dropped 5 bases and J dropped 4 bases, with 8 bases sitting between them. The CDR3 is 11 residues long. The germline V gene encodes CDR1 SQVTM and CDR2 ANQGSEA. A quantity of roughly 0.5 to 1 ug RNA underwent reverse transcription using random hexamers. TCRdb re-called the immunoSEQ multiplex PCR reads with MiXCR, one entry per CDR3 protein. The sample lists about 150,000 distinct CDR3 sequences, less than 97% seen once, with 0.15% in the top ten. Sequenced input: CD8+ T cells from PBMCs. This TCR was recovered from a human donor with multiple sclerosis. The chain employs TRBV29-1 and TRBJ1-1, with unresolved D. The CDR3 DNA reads TGCAGCGTTTTAGTGTTCACTGAAGCTTTCTTT. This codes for CSVLVFTEAFF. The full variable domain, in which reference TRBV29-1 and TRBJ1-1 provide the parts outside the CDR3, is SAVISQKPSRDICQRGTSLTIQCQVDSQVTMMFWYRQQPGQSLTLIATANQGSEATYESGFVIDKFPISRPNLTFSTLTVSNMSPEDSSIYLCSVLVFTEAFFGQGTRLTVV.